The next 2 T cell receptor beta chains were all read from a single sample in a study of cytomegalovirus exposure and HLA in healthy donors. Profiled with immunoSEQ multiplex PCR; TCRdb holds only in-frame clones, not every one. This table has about 130,000 clones, around 92% appearing once. The specimen sequenced was PBMCs. The origin of the receptors is a man aged 25-40 years in good health and CMV-seronegative.

Worth noting for this clone: Other DNA sequences in the sample encode the same CDR3. The chain couples TRBV7-2 to TRBJ1-3; D is undetermined. Germline V gene data show CDR1 as SGHTA and CDR2 as FQGNSA. V was pared by 1 base and J by 4 bases, with 8 bases between. The CDR3 has 14 amino acids. CDR3 sequence: CASSLVGRGNTIYF. The CDR3 nucleotides read TGTGCCAGCAGCTTAGTTGGGAGAGGAAACACCATATATTTT.

A few counts support this clone. The CDR3: CASSRDRPGPQHF. The CDR3 DNA sequence: TGTGCCAGCAGCCGGGACAGGCCAGGGCCCCAGCATTTT. The V call is TRBV7-2, the J call TRBJ1-5; 8 positions match TRBD1. Germline loops: CDR1 SGHTA, CDR2 FQGNSA. V trimming: 5 bases; J trimming: 9 bases; junction bases outside the gene matches: 6. This CDR3 is 13 amino acids long.